This T cell receptor beta chain was profiled in a study of shared clonotypes between healthy human individuals (TCRdb year 2020). A note on the overall study: The cohort comprised a couple of women and a few men aged 18 to 49 years. To estimate repertoire size and how much clonotype sharing occurs between individuals, the study deeply sequenced the blood TCR repertoires of 4 to 6 healthy adults. Between about 0.85 and 9.5 billion PBMCs per donor were obtained by leukapheresis. Libraries were prepared and TCR repertoires were sequenced by different laboratories using diverse techniques, in order to increase sequencing depth and limit assay-specific biases. For each donor, three plates each were used for CD4 naive and CD4 memory, two plates were used for CD8 naive, and one plate was used for CD8 memory. The research as a whole found: Incomplete sequencing was indicated by rarefaction of sorted-subset datasets, despite the large sequencing depth. When several donors were compared, the shared fraction of clonotypes was about 5.4% for naive CD4, around 4% for naive CD8, roughly 2.5% for memory CD4, and less than 0.5% for memory CD8. Because the study included a small number of donors, the genetic and exposure-history diversity represented was limited. Sampling was restricted to blood, and TCR repertoires in tissues likely differ from the TCR repertoires found in blood. Based on pairwise subsampling, the degree of clonotype sharing among donors was expected to be affected by sequencing depth. Compared with non-shared clonotypes, the clonotypes found in all four sorted-subset donors had higher generation probabilities. Estimated clonotype richness was generally larger for naive than for memory subsets.

Using the deep immunoSEQ assay, multiplex PCR amplified TCR CDR3 regions from genomic DNA. Genomic DNA extracted from each cell subset was distributed evenly over all wells of several immunoSEQ 96-well plates, and each plate served as one replicate. For sorted subsets, roughly 0.2 ug genomic DNA, equal to tens of thousands of T cell genomes, was loaded into each replicate PCR. Purified libraries were measured with a Qubit 3.0 fluorometer, size-checked on a Bioanalyzer 2100, and measured again with the KAPA Library Quantification kit. Every immunoSEQ 96-well plate was sequenced on a separate single-read 150-cycle Illumina NextSeq 550 flow cell. The authors processed their data as follows. The immunoSEQ output contained only junctional sequences without quality scores, so filtering could not match that applied to full-length reads. Sequences were annotated with PyIR, a Python wrapper for IgBLAST v1.9, using IMGT germline references to assign V/J genes and CDR3. Reads were removed for weak V/J assignments (E-value above 1e-6), missing CDR3, stop codons, out-of-frame junctions, or ambiguous translated residues. V3J clonotypes were defined as sequences sharing the same inferred V gene, J gene, and CDR3 amino acid sequence. Percentage overlap between repertoires was computed as shared unique clonotypes divided by the size of the smaller repertoire. Repertoire richness was assessed with RTK rarefaction, the Chao1 estimator, and Recon v2.1 estimates of unobserved clonotypes. For all TCRbeta clonotypes obtained by the gDNA method from four donors, generation probabilities were computed with OLGA. Sourced from immuneACCESS, this table was stored by TCRdb with only in-frame sequences that have V and J called. A share of the clones is absent; for the studies checked, an unresolved V gene accounts for under half, and the remainder has no known explanation. V and J calls and clone size are as listed in that table; D and trimming were resolved from the DNA. The table for this sample lists over a million clones; roughly 96% of them were counted only once. Roughly 1.1% of the sample goes to the ten largest clones.

Healthy HIV-negative adults with no recently reported acute infections or vaccinations were included as donors. All donors were Caucasian adults living in Nashville, Tennessee, USA. CD4+ T cells were enriched by magnetic negative selection; naive cells were then positively selected on CD45RA, and the negative fraction formed the memory subset. Blood was collected by leukapheresis, and PBMCs were isolated by Ficoll-Histopaque density gradient centrifugation and then cryopreserved in liquid nitrogen vapor phase. Purity and quantity of every magnetically sorted T cell population were checked by analytical flow cytometry. From each sorted fraction, genomic DNA was isolated and quantified by UV absorbance on a Nanodrop 2000c. V loses 4 bases at its end and J loses 5 bases; junction bases beyond the gene matches: 14. From a lookup of the germline V gene (reference sequence), CDR1 and CDR2 are SGHNT and YYREEE. The CDR3 runs 17 residues from the cysteine to the phenylalanine. The kept DNA is CDR3 alone, 51 bases in frame from the first base.

On this clone itself: Its binding antigen is unknown. Per-base qualities were not stored, and no clone one base away is much larger.

The sequenced sample consisted of naive CD4+ T cells sorted from blood. This specimen's cell subset or site label, interpreted: CD45RA+ positively selected. The source is a man in his thirties or forties in good health. This receptor chain uses TRBV5-4 and TRBJ2-5, and 10 junction bases match TRBD2. The nucleotide sequence is TGTGCCAGCAGCCCCCGCCCTGGAGCGGGAGGGCCGGAGACCCAGTACTTC. Translated, it reads CASSPRPGAGGPETQYF.